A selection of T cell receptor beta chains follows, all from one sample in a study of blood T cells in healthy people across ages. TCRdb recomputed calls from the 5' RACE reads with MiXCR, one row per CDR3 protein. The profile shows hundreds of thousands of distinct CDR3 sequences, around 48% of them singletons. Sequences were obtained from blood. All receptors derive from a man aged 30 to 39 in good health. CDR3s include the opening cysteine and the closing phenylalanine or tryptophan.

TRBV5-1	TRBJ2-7	CASSLKEPGSYEQYF
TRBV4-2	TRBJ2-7	CASSQDVAGTDEQYF
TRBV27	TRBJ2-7	CASSPRDFGSREQYF
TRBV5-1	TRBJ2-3	CASSRIGTNTDTQYF
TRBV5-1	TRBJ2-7	CASSLALHTDRGLGEQYF
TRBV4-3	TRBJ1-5	CASSQDIQYSNQPQHF
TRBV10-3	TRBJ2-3	CAISGLLAGTDTQYF
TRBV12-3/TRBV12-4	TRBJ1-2	CASSNSGAPYGYTF
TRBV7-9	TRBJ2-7	CASSLAGESYEQYF
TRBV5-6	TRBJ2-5	CASSTTSGGYQETQYF
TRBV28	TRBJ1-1	CASSLPLGNTEAFF
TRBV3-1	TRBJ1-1	CASRGTGLTEAFF
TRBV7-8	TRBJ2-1	CASSTGTSSAHEQFF
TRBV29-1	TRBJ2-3	CSVAGTDSSTDTQYF
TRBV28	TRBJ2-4	CASSLSRQGIYERYF
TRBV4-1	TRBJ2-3	CASSQIAGGQIDTQYF
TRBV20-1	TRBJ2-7	CSANLAGALSYEQYF
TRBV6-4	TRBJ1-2	CASSVGVDSYGYTF
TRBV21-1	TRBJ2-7	CASWGRPSYEQYF
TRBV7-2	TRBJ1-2	CASSYTGEGGDGYTF
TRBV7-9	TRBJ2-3	CASSHRTMAGDTQYF
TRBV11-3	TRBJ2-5	CASSLEDRETQYF